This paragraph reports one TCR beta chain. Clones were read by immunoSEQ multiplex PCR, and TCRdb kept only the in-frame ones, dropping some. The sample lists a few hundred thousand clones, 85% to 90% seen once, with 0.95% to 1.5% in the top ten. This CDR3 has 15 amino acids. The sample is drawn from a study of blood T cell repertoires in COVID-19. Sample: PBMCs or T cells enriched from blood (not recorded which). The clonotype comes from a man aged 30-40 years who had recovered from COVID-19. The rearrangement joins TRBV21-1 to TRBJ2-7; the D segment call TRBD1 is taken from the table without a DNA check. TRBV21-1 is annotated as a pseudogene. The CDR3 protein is CASSKGQGQFYEQYF. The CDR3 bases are TGTGCCAGCAGCAAAGGCCAGGGACAGTTCTACGAGCAGTACTTC.